This T cell receptor (beta chain) came from a study of cytomegalovirus exposure and HLA in healthy donors. Note on this clone: Its antigen is not known.

Overall study findings and caveats: Later genetic work tied a missense DCLRE1C variant to beta-chain V and J trimming.

PCR amplification relied on 60 Vbeta primers (plus 13 Jbeta primers). Some clones are missing from TCRdb's copy, which holds only in-frame ones; the method was immunoSEQ multiplex PCR. The repertoire holds some 190,000 clones, with around 82% as singletons. V was clipped by 1 base and J by 5 bases, with 9 bases between them. Germline V lookup: CDR1 LGHNA, CDR2 YNFKEQ. This CDR3 is 13 amino acids long. The V call is TRBV4-2, the J call TRBJ2-7; D possibly corresponds to TRBD1 (5 bases). This sequence was found in a woman younger than 45 in good health and CMV-seropositive. Sequenced material: PBMCs. The CDR3 DNA reads TGTGCCAGCAGCCAAGGGCTAGGGGACGAGCAGTACTTC. Its protein product is CASSQGLGDEQYF.